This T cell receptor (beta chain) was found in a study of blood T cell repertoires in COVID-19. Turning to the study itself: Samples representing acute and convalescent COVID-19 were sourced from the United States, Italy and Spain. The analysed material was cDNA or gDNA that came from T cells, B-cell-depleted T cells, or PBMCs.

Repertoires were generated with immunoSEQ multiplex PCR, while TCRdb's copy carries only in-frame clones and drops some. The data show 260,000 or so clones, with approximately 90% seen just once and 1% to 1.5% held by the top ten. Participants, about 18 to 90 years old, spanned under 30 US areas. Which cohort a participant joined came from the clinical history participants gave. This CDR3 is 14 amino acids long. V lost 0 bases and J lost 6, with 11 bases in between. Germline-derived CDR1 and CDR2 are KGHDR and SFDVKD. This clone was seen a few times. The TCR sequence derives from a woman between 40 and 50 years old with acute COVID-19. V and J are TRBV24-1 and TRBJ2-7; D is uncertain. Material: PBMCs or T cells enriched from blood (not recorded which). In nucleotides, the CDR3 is TGTGCCACCAGTGATTTGCCGCGTGGCGGCGAGCAGTACGTC. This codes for CATSDLPRGGEQYV.